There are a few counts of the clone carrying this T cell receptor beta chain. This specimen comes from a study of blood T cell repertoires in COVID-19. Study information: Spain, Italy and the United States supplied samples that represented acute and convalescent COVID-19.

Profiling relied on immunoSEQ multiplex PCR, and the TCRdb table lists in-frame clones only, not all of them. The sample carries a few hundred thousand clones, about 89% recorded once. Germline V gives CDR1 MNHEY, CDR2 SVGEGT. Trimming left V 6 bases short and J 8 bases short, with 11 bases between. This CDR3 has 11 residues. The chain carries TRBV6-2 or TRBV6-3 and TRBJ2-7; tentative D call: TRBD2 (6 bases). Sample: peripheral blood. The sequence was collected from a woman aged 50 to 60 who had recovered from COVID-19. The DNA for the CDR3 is TGTGCCAGCAGCGGTCGGGGGAAGCAGTACTTC. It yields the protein CASSGRGKQYF.